The source of this T cell receptor beta chain is a study of shared clonotypes between healthy human individuals. Points from the study as a whole: Roughly 5% of naive CD4 clonotypes were common to a few donors.

To note about this clone: Its antigen remains unknown.

Sequencing was performed with immunoSEQ multiplex PCR; in TCRdb, only in-frame clones are kept and a portion is missing. The data contain 2 million to 2.5 million clones, just under 95% of them seen just once; the ten biggest clones take up roughly 0.34%. The source of this sequence is a man aged 18 to 30 in good health. Some clones in this sample may be carry-over from other donors' samples. The sequenced material came from naive CD4+ T cells from PBMCs. Noted subset: CD45RA+ positively selected.

CDR3: CASSFTGTLNTGELFF. CDR3 bases: TGTGCCAGCAGCTTCACTGGGACACTGAACACCGGGGAGCTGTTTTTT. The V call is TRBV7-3, the J call TRBJ2-2; D may be TRBD1 (6 bases). With 3 bases removed from V and 1 base from J, the gap between germline ends came to 12 bases. Germline CDR1 SGHTA, CDR2 FQGTGA. The CDR3 consists of 16 residues.